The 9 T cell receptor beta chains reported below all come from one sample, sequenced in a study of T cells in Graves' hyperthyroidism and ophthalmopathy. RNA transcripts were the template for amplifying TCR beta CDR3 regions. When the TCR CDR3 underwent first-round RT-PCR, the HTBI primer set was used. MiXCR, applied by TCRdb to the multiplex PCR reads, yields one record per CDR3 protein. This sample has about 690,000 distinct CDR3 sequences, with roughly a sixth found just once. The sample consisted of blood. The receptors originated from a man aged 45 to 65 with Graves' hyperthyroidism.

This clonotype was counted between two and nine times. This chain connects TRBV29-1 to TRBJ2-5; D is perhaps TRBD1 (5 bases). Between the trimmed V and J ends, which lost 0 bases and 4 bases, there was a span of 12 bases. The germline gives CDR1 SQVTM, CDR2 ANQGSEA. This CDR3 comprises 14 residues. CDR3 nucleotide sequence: TGCAGCGTTGAAGACAGGGATCTAGGAGAGACCCAGTACTTC. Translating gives CSVEDRDLGETQYF. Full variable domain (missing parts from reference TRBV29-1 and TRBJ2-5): SAVISQKPSRDICQRGTSLTIQCQVDSQVTMMFWYRQQPGQSLTLIATANQGSEATYESGFVIDKFPISRPNLTFSTLTVSNMSPEDSSIYLCSVEDRDLGETQYFGPGTRLLVL.

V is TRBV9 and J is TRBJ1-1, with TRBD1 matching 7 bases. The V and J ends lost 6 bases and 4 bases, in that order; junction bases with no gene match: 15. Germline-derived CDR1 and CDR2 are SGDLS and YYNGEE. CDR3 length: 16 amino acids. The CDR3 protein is CASTQGVGAGTTEAFF. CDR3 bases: TGTGCCAGCACCCAGGGGGTGGGGGCTGGTACCACTGAAGCTTTCTTT.

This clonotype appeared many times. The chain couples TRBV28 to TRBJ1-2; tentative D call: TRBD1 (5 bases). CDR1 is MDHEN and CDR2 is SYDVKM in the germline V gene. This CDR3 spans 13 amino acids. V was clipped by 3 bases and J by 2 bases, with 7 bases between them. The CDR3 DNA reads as TGTGCCAGCAGTTTCGGGGGAAACTATGGCTACACCTTC. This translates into CASSFGGNYGYTF.

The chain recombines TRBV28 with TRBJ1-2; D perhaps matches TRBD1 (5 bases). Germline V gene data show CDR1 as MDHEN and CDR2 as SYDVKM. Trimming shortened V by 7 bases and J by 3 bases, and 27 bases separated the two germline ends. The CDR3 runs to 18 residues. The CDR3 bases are TGTGCCAGCACTTCAAGGGGCCGGCAGCCCCGGGGCCACTATGGCTACACCTTC. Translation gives CASTSRGRQPRGHYGYTF.

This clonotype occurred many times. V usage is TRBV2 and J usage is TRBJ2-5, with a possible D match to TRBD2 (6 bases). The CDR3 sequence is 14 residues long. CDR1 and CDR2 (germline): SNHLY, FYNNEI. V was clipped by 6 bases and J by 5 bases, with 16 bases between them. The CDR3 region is CASSPGLVGETQYF. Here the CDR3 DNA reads TGTGCCAGCAGCCCGGGACTCGTGGGGGAGACCCAGTACTTC. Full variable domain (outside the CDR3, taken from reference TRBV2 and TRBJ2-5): EPEVTQTPSHQVTQMGQEVILRCVPISNHLYFYWYRQILGQKVEFLVSFYNNEISEKSEIFDDQFSVERPDGSNFTLKIRSTKLEDSAMYFCASSPGLVGETQYFGPGTRLLVL.

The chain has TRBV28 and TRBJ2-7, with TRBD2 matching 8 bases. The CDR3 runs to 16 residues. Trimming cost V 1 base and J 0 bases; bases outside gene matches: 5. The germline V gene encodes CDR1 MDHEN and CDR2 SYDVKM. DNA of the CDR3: TGTGCCAGCAGTTTATCTGTAGCGGGACTCTCCTACGAGCAGTACTTC. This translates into CASSLSVAGLSYEQYF.

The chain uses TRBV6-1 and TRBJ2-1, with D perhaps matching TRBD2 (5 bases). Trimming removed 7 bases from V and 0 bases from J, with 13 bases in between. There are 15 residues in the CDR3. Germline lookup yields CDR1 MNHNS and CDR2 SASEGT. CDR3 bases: TGTGCCAGCATCCCGGACTCTAGCTCCTACAATGAGCAGTTCTTC. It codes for CASIPDSSSYNEQFF.

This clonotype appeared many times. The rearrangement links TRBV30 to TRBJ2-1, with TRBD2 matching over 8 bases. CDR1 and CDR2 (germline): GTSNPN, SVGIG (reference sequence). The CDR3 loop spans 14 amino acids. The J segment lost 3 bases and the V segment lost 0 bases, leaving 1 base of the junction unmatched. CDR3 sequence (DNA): TGTGCCTGGAGTGTAGCGGGGGACTACAATGAGCAGTTCTTC. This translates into CAWSVAGDYNEQFF.

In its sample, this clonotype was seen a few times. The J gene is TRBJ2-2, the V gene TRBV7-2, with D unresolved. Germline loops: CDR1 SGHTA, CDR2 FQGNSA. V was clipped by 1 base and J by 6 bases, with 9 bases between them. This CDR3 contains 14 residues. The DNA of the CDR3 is TGTGCCAGCAGCTTAGTTCTGTTTGCCGGGGAGCTGTTTTTT. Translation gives CASSLVLFAGELFF.